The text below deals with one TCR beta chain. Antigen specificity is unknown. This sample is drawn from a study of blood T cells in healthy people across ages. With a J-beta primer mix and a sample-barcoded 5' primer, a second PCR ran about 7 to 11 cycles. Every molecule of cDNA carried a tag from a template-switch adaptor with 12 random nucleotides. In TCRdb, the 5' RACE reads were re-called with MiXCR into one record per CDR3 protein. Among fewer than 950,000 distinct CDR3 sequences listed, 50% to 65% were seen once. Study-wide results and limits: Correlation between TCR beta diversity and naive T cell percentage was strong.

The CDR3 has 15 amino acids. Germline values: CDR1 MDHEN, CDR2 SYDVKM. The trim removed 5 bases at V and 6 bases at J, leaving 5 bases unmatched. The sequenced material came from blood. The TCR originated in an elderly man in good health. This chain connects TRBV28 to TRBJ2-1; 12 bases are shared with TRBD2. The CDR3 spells CASSQTSGSSNEQFF. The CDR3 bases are TGTGCCAGCAGTCAGACTAGCGGGAGCTCCAATGAGCAGTTCTTC. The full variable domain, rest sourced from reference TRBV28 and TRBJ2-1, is DVKVTQSSRYLVKRTGEKVFLECVQDMDHENMFWYRQDPGLGLRLIYFSYDVKMKEKGDIPEGYSVSREKKERFSLILESASTNQTSMYLCASSQTSGSSNEQFFGPGTRLTVL.